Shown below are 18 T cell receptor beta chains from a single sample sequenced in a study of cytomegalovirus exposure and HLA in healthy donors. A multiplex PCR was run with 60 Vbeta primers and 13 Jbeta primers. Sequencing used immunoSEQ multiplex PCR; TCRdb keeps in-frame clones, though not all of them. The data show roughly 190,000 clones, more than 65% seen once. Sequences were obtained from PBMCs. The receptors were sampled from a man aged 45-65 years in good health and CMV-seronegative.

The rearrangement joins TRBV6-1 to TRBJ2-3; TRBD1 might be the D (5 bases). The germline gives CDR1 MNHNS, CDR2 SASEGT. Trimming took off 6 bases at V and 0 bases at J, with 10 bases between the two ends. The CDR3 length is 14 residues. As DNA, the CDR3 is TGTGCCAGCAGCTTGACAGTTAGCACAGATACGCAGTATTTT. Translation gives CASSLTVSTDTQYF.

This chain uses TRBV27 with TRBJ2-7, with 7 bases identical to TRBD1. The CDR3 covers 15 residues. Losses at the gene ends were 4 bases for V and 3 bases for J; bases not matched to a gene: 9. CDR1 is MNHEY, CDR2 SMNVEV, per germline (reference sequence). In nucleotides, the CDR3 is TGTGCCAGCAGTTCAAATTCACAGGGGCGCTACGAGCAGTACTTC. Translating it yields CASSSNSQGRYEQYF.

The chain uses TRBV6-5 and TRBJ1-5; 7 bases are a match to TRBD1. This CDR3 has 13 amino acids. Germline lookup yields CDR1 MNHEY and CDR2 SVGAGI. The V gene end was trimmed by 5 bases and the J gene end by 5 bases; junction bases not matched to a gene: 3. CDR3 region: CASSRGTDQPQHF. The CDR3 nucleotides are TGTGCCAGCAGTCGCGGGACAGATCAGCCCCAGCATTTT.

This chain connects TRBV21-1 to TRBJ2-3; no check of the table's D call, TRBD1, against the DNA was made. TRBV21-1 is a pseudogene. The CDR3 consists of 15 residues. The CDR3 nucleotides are TGTGCCAGCAGCAGGCAGGGTTTTCGCGCAGATACGCAGTATTTT. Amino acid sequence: CASSRQGFRADTQYF.

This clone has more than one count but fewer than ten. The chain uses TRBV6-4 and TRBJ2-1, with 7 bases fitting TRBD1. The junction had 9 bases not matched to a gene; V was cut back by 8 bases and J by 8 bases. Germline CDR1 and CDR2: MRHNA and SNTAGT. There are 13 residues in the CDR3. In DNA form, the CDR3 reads TGTGCCAGCTCGGCAGGGGGTGAGGATGAGCAGTTCTTC. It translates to CASSAGGEDEQFF.

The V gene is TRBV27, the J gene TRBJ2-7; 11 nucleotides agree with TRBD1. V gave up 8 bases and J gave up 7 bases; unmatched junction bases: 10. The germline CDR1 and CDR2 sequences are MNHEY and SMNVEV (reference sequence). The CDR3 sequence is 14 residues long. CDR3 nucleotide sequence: TGTGCCAGCTGCCCGGGACAGGGGGTCGGGGAGCAGTACTTC. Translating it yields CASCPGQGVGEQYF.

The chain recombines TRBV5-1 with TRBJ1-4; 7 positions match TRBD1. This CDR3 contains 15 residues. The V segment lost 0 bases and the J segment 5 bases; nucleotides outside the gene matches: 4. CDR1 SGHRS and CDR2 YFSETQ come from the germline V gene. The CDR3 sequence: CASSLEDRTNEKLFF. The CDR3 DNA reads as TGCGCCAGCAGCTTGGAGGACAGGACGAATGAAAAACTGTTTTTT.

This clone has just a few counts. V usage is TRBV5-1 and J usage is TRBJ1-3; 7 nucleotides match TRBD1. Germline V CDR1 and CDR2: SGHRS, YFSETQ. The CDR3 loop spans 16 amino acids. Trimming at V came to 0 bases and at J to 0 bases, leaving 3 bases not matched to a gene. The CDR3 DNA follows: TGCGCCAGCAGCTTGGGCGGGACAGACTCTGGAAACACCATATATTTT. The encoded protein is CASSLGGTDSGNTIYF.

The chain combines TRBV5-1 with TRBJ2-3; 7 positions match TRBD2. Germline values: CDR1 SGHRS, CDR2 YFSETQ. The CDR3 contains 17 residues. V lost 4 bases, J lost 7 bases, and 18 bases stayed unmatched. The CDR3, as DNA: TGCGCCAGCAGCCTTGGCACGCTAGCGGATTCGGGTCATACGCAGTATTTT. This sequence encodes CASSLGTLADSGHTQYF.

CDR3 nucleotide sequence: TGTGCCAGCAGCCCGGACAGGGCTGAAGCTTTCTTT. Translation gives CASSPDRAEAFF. The genes are TRBV11-2 and TRBJ1-1; 8 bases fit TRBD1. V lost 5 bases and J lost 6; bases outside the gene matches: 2. This CDR3 region has 12 residues. Germline CDR1 reads SGHAT; CDR2 reads FQNNGV. Using reference TRBV11-2 and TRBJ1-1 for the parts outside the CDR3, the full variable domain is EAGVAQSPRYKIIEKRQSVAFWCNPISGHATLYWYQQILGQGPKLLIQFQNNGVVDDSQLPKDRFSAERLKGVDSTLKIQPAKLEDSAVYLCASSPDRAEAFFGQGTRLTVV.

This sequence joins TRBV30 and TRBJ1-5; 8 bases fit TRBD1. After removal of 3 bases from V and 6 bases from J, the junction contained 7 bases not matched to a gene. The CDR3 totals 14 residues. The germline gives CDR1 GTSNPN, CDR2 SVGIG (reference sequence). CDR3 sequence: CAWSLVQGGQPQHF. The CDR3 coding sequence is TGTGCCTGGAGCCTGGTACAGGGGGGTCAGCCCCAGCATTTT.

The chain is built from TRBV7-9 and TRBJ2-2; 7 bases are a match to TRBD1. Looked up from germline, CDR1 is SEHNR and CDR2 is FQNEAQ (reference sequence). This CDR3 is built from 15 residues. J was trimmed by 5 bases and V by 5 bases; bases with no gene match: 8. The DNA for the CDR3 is TGTGCCAGCAGCGTTAACAGGGGACAGACCGGGGAGCTGTTTTTT. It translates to CASSVNRGQTGELFF.

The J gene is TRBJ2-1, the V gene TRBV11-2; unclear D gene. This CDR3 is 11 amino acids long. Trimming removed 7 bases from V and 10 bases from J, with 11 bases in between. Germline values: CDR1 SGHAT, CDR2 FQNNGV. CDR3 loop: CASTLSREQFF. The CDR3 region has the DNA TGTGCCAGCACCCTTTCTAGGGAGCAGTTCTTC.

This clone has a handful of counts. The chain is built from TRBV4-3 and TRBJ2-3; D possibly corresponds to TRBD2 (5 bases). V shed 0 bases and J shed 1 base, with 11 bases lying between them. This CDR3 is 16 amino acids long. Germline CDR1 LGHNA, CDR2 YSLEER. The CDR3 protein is CASSQDTARGTDTQYF. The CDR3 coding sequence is TGCGCCAGCAGCCAAGATACGGCGCGGGGCACAGATACGCAGTATTTT.

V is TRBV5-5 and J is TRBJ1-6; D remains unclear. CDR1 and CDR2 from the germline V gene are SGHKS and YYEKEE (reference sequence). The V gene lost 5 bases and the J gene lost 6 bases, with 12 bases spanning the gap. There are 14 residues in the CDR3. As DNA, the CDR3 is TGTGCCAGCAGTAGTTCTAGCGGTAATTCACCCCTCCACTTT. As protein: CASSSSSGNSPLHF.

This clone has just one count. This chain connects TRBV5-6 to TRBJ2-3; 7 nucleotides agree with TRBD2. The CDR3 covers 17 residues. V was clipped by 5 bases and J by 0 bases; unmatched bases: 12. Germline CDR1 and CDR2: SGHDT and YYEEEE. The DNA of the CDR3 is TGTGCCAGCAGTTGGCGCTCGGGCGGGAGAAGCACAGATACGCAGTATTTT. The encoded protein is CASSWRSGGRSTDTQYF.

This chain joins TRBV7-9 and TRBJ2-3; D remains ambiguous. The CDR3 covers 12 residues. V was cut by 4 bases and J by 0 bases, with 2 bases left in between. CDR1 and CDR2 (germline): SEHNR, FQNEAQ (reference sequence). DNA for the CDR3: TGTGCCAGCAGCTCTAGCACAGATACGCAGTATTTT. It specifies CASSSSTDTQYF.

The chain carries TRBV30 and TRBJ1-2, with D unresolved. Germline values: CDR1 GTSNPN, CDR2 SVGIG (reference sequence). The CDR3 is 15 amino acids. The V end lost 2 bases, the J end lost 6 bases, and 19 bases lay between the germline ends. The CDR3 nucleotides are TGTGCCTGGAGTCCGCCCCTTATAGCCCCCCATGGCTACACCTTC. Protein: CAWSPPLIAPHGYTF. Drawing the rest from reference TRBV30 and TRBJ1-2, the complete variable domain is SQTIHQWPATLVQPVGSPLSLECTVEGTSNPNLYWYRQAAGRGLQLLFYSVGIGQISSEVPQNLSASRPQDRQFILSSKKLLLSDSGFYLCAWSPPLIAPHGYTFGSGTRLTVV.